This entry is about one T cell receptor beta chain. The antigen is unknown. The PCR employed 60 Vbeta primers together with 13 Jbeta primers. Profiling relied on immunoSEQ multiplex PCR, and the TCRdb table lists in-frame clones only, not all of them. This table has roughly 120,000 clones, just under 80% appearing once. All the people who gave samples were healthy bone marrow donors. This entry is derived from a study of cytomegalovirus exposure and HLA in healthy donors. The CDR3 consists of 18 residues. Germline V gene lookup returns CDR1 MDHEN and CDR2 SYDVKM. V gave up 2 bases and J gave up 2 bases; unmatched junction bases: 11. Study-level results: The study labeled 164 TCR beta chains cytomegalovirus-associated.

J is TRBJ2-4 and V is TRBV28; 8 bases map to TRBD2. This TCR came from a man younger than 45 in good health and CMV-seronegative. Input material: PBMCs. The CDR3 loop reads CASSLDSGGRKSKNIQYF. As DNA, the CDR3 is TGTGCCAGCAGTTTAGATTCCGGCGGGAGGAAGTCCAAAAACATTCAGTACTTC. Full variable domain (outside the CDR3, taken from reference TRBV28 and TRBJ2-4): DVKVTQSSRYLVKRTGEKVFLECVQDMDHENMFWYRQDPGLGLRLIYFSYDVKMKEKGDIPEGYSVSREKKERFSLILESASTNQTSMYLCASSLDSGGRKSKNIQYFGAGTRLSVL.